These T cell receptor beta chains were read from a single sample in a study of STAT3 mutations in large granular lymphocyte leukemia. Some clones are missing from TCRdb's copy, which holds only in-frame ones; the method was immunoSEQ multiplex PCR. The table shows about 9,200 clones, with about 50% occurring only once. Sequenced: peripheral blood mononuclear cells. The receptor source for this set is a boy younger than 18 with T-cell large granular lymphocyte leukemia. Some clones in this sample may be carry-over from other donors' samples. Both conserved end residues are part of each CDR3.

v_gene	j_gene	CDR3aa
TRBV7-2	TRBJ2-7	CASSSHGTGPLSYEQYF
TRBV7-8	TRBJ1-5	CASVDTYRGPGQPQHF
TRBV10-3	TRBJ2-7	CAISPAGEEQYF
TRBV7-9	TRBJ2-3	CASSVGGSTDTQYF
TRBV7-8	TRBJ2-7	CASSLDMQVAYEQYF
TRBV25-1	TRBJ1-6	CASSEMIGTRNSPLHF
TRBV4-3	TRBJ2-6	CASSLQQGSGANVLTF
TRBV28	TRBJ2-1	CASSLSGTGPHEQFF
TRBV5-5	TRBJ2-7	CASTRDRGNEQYF
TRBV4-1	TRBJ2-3	CASSQETGVVYTQYF
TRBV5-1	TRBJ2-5	CASSLGHAQGETQYF
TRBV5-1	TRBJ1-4	CASSLAWGSETNEKLFF
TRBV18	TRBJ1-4	CASSQGAGNEKLFF
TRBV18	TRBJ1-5	CASSPQGGGYSNQPQHF
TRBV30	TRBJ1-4	CAWSPQDLTVEKLFF
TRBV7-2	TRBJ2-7	CASSLAWNEQYF
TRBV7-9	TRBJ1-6	CASTPTGTVNSPLHF
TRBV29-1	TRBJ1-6	CSVVVGPNSPLHF
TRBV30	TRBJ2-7	CAWDRRGLSSYEQYF
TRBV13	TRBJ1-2	CASSSGQGGGYTF
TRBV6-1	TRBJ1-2	CASNFRGYGYTF
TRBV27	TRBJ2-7	CASSLIGTSVYEQYF
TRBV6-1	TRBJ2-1	CASSEGGVVYNEQFF
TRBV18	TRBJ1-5	CASSPLGPGVEQPQHF
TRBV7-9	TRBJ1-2	CASIQISLRLGYTF
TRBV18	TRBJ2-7	CASSPPAGAAYEQYF
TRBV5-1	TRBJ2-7	CASSPRTDTLQYF
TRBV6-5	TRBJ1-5	CASRTDGNQPQHF
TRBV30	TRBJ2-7	CACFVRGYEQYF
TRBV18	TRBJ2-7	CASSNGQTWYYEQYF
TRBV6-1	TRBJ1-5	CASSDTGGYQPQHF
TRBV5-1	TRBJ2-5	CASSLAAGQQETQYF
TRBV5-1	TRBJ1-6	CASSPRQGAESPLHF
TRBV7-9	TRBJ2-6	CATGQGAISGANVLTF
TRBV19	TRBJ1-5	CASSQGQGGQPQHF
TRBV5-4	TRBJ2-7	CASSLEGGAYEQYF
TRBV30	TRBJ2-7	CAWSDGGKSYEQYF
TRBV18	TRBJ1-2	CASSPSTAQYGYTF
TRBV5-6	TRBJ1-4	CASSSGAGVEKLFF
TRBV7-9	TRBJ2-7	CASSQETGKQYF
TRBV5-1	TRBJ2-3	CASSLGVQSSTDTQYF